What follows are 30 T cell receptor beta chains derived from one specimen sequenced in a study of blood T cell repertoires in COVID-19. The table came from immunoSEQ multiplex PCR; TCRdb's copy has only in-frame clones and leaves some out. The sample yields 270,000 or so clones, less than 90% seen once. Sequenced input: peripheral blood. These TCRs come from a human donor in a cohort sampled during active COVID-19.

This clone was counted between two and nine times. The chain employs TRBV2 and TRBJ1-6; 9 bases are shared with TRBD1. Losses at the gene ends were 6 bases for V and 2 bases for J; bases not matched to a gene: 5. CDR1 and CDR2 (germline): SNHLY, FYNNEI. The CDR3 length is 16 residues. CDR3 sequence: CASRADRGTYNSPLHF. The CDR3 coding sequence is TGTGCCAGCAGGGCGGACAGGGGCACCTATAATTCACCCCTCCACTTT.

V and J are TRBV11-3 and TRBJ2-5; D may be TRBD1 (5 bases). Germline CDR1 and CDR2: SGHNT and YENEEA. V lost 2 bases to trimming and J lost 5 bases, with 9 bases between them. The CDR3 runs 13 residues. In DNA, the CDR3 is TGTGCCAGCAGCTTAAATCCAGGGGAGACCCAGTACTTC. Translation: CASSLNPGETQYF.

This clone has just a few counts. The genes are TRBV14 and TRBJ2-1, with TRBD2 identical over 11 bases. The ends lost 4 bases at V and 6 bases at J; junction bases unmatched: 5. The CDR3 runs 15 residues. Germline V gives CDR1 SGHDN, CDR2 FVKESK. In DNA form, the CDR3 reads TGTGCCAGCAGCCCGGGACTAGCGGTGGTCAATGAGCAGTTCTTC. Its protein is CASSPGLAVVNEQFF. Looking up the rest from reference TRBV14 and TRBJ2-1 gives the full variable domain: EAGVTQFPSHSVIEKGQTVTLRCDPISGHDNLYWYRRVMGKEIKFLLHFVKESKQDESGMPNNRFLAERTGGTYSTLKVQPAELEDSGVYFCASSPGLAVVNEQFFGPGTRLTVL.

The chain recombines TRBV3-1 (or the pseudogene TRBV3-2) with TRBJ2-3; D is unresolved. Germline lookup yields CDR1 LGHDT and CDR2 YNNKEL (reference sequence). The ends were cut back, 0 bases at V and 2 bases at J, with 12 bases in the middle. The length of the CDR3 is 16 residues. DNA of the CDR3: TGTGCCAGCAGCCAAGAGCCTTGGCGGAACACAGATACGCAGTATTTT. Protein: CASSQEPWRNTDTQYF.

The chain uses TRBV4-2 and TRBJ2-1; possibly TRBD2 for D (6 bases). This CDR3 is 16 amino acids long. Between the trimmed V and J ends, which lost 1 base and 7 bases, there was a span of 17 bases. The germline CDR1 and CDR2 sequences are LGHNA and YNFKEQ. This CDR3 reads CASSQVQGGNKNEQFF. The CDR3, as DNA: TGTGCCAGCAGCCAAGTCCAGGGAGGAAACAAAAATGAGCAGTTCTTC.

The V and J genes are TRBV28 and TRBJ1-1; D is undetermined. CDR3 length: 11 residues. The V and J ends lost 8 bases and 4 bases respectively, with 8 bases between them. Germline loops: CDR1 MDHEN, CDR2 SYDVKM. This chain's CDR3 is CASRLGTEAFF. The DNA for the CDR3 is TGTGCCAGCCGCCTAGGCACTGAAGCTTTCTTT.

The chain employs TRBV28 and TRBJ2-1; D possibly corresponds to TRBD1 (5 bases). Trimming cost V 4 bases and J 10 bases, with 11 bases left between them. This CDR3 comprises 12 residues. The V gene's germline CDR1 is MDHEN and CDR2 SYDVKM. CDR3 sequence: CASSSLGREQFF. In nucleotides, the CDR3 is TGTGCCAGCAGTTCTCTGGGGCGGGAGCAGTTCTTC.

This clone was recorded many times. V gene TRBV7-9 combines with J gene TRBJ2-5; D is uncertain. The CDR3 totals 13 residues. Trimming cost V 0 bases and J 1 base, with 3 bases left between them. Germline V CDR1 and CDR2: SEHNR, FQNEAQ (reference sequence). CDR3 DNA sequence: TGTGCCAGCAGCTTAGCGAGCCAAGAGACCCAGTACTTC. This sequence encodes CASSLASQETQYF. Supplemented by reference TRBV7-9 and TRBJ2-5, the full variable domain reads DTGVSQNPRHKITKRGQNVTFRCDPISEHNRLYWYRQTLGQGPEFLTYFQNEAQLEKSRLLSDRFSAERPKGSFSTLEIQRTEQGDSAMYLCASSLASQETQYFGPGTRLLVL.

The chain combines TRBV29-1 with TRBJ2-1, with a tentative D call TRBD1 (6 bases). Germline CDR1 SQVTM, CDR2 ANQGSEA. The CDR3 totals 11 residues. The V end lost 8 bases, the J end lost 14 bases, and 19 bases lay between the germline ends. The CDR3 bases are TGCAGCATATGGGACACCGGCCCCGAGTTCTTC. Protein product: CSIWDTGPEFF.

This chain connects TRBV19 to TRBJ1-5; 8 bases align to TRBD1. The CDR3 covers 16 residues. J gave up 0 bases and V 6 bases, and 7 bases lay outside the gene matches. Germline V CDR1 and CDR2: LNHDA, SQIVND (reference sequence). CDR3 DNA: TGTGCCAGTAGGGCAGGGGGCTCGGTTAGCAATCAGCCCCAGCATTTT. Its translation: CASRAGGSVSNQPQHF.

The table lists this clone with a few counts. CDR3 sequence: CASNGQPSNEKLFF. CDR3 sequence (DNA): TGTGCCAGCAACGGACAGCCAAGTAATGAAAAACTGTTTTTT. The rearrangement joins TRBV2 to TRBJ1-4; D may be TRBD1 (6 bases). This CDR3 has 14 amino acids. From germline, CDR1 is SNHLY and CDR2 FYNNEI. Deletions cut 7 bases from V and 4 bases from J, with 13 bases between.

V and J are TRBV27 and TRBJ2-1; TRBD1 agrees at 8 bases. Germline V lookup: CDR1 MNHEY, CDR2 SMNVEV (reference sequence). V was pared by 8 bases and J by 8 bases, with 8 bases of the junction left unmatched. The CDR3 has 13 amino acids. The CDR3 DNA is TGTGCCAGCCGCCTGCTACAGGGGGATGAGCAGTTCTTC. As protein: CASRLLQGDEQFF.

The chain carries TRBV7-9 and TRBJ2-1, with D possibly being TRBD2 (6 bases). Germline CDR1 is SEHNR and CDR2 is FQNEAQ (reference sequence). Deletions cut 5 bases from V and 4 bases from J, with 15 bases between. This CDR3 is built from 15 residues. The CDR3 bases are TGTGCCAGCAGCCTGCCGGCGGGGAGTTACAATGAGCAGTTCTTC. Translating it yields CASSLPAGSYNEQFF. The variable domain in full, with the rest retrieved from reference TRBV7-9 and TRBJ2-1, is DTGVSQNPRHKITKRGQNVTFRCDPISEHNRLYWYRQTLGQGPEFLTYFQNEAQLEKSRLLSDRFSAERPKGSFSTLEIQRTEQGDSAMYLCASSLPAGSYNEQFFGPGTRLTVL.

This chain links TRBV5-4 with TRBJ1-1; perhaps TRBD1 as D (5 bases). The CDR3 covers 12 residues. The V gene's germline CDR1 is SGHNT and CDR2 YYREEE (reference sequence). V shed 3 bases and J shed 11 bases, with 14 bases lying between them. The CDR3 DNA reads as TGTGCCAGCAGCTCGGAAAGGGGTTATGCTTTCTTT. It codes for CASSSERGYAFF.

The chain couples TRBV15 to TRBJ2-5; 7 bases are a match to TRBD1. Trimming cost V 3 bases and J 3 bases; bases outside gene matches: 4. CDR3 size: 14 residues. Germline CDR1 reads LNHNV; CDR2 reads YYDKDF (reference sequence). CDR3 coding DNA: TGTGCCACCAGCAGTTGGGACAGCAAAGAGACCCAGTACTTC. Amino acid sequence: CATSSWDSKETQYF.

The rearrangement joins TRBV7-9 to TRBJ2-4, with D perhaps matching TRBD1 (6 bases). Germline CDR1 reads SEHNR; CDR2 reads FQNEAQ (reference sequence). This CDR3 comprises 14 residues. Between the trimmed V and J ends, which lost 3 bases and 7 bases, there was a span of 13 bases. The CDR3 region has the DNA TGTGCCAGCAGCTTGAGCACAGGGATTAACATTCAGTACTTC. Residues: CASSLSTGINIQYF.

V and J are TRBV28 and TRBJ2-5; 8 positions match TRBD1. The CDR3 loop spans 15 amino acids. Germline V gene lookup returns CDR1 MDHEN and CDR2 SYDVKM. J was trimmed by 4 bases and V by 4 bases; bases with no gene match: 8. The CDR3 sequence is CASSSGDDRGETQYF. The CDR3 DNA reads as TGTGCCAGCAGTTCAGGAGATGACAGGGGAGAGACCCAGTACTTC.

This clone was found once. This chain links TRBV24-1 with TRBJ2-3, with D tentatively TRBD2 (6 bases). Germline V gene data show CDR1 as KGHDR and CDR2 as SFDVKD. The CDR3 extends over 14 amino acids. The ends were cut back, 5 bases at V and 4 bases at J, with 12 bases in the middle. In DNA, the CDR3 is TGTGCCACCAGTGTGAGCGGAGGGGCAGATACGCAGTATTTT. It is translated as CATSVSGGADTQYF.

This clone was observed a single time. The J gene is TRBJ2-4, the V gene TRBV18; 10 nucleotides line up with TRBD2. The V gene end was trimmed by 6 bases and the J gene end by 7 bases; junction bases not matched to a gene: 6. Per germline, CDR1 KGHSH and CDR2 LQKENI. The CDR3 loop spans 14 amino acids. CDR3 DNA: TGTGCCAGCTCTCTTAGCGGGAGGAGGAACATTCAGTACTTC. Translating gives CASSLSGRRNIQYF.

The gene calls are TRBV6-1 and TRBJ1-3, with D perhaps matching TRBD1 (5 bases). The CDR3 extends over 17 amino acids. CDR1 is MNHNS, CDR2 SASEGT, per germline. V was trimmed by 4 bases and J by 2 bases, leaving 18 bases between them. The CDR3 protein is CASSAPTVRGTGNTIYF. For the CDR3, the DNA is TGTGCCAGCAGTGCACCGACAGTCAGAGGAACTGGAAACACCATATATTTT.

The V call is TRBV29-1, the J call TRBJ2-7, with 9 positions matching TRBD1. The CDR3 consists of 14 residues. Germline assignment: CDR1 SQVTM and CDR2 ANQGSEA. After removal of 5 bases from V and 0 bases from J, the junction contained 5 bases not matched to a gene. The CDR3 protein is CSVCRDRVSYEQYF. Here the CDR3 DNA reads TGCAGCGTTTGCCGGGACAGGGTCTCCTACGAGCAGTACTTC.

For this clone: The sample carries other DNA sequences with the same CDR3. The chain has TRBV3-1 (or the pseudogene TRBV3-2) and TRBJ1-3; D unresolved. V lost 4 bases, J lost 0 bases, and 7 bases lay in between. The germline V gene encodes CDR1 LGHDT and CDR2 YNNKEL (reference sequence). The CDR3 totals 14 residues. CDR3 in DNA: TGTGCCAGCAGCCCTACCGGCTCTGGAAACACCATATATTTT. This gives the protein CASSPTGSGNTIYF.

V gene TRBV6-2 or TRBV6-3 combines with J gene TRBJ1-5; D unclear. The germline CDR1 and CDR2 sequences are MNHEY and SVGEGT. The CDR3 length is 18 residues. V lost 0 bases, J lost 0 bases, and 15 bases lay in between. CDR3: CASSYSRRTGYSNQPQHF. CDR3 sequence (DNA): TGTGCCAGCAGTTACTCGAGGCGGACGGGATATAGCAATCAGCCCCAGCATTTT.

The chain is built from TRBV7-7 and TRBJ2-2; D may be TRBD1 (6 bases). The germline V gene encodes CDR1 SSHAT and CDR2 FNYEAQ (reference sequence). With 2 bases removed from V and 8 bases from J, the gap between germline ends came to 18 bases. The CDR3 loop spans 16 amino acids. The CDR3 loop reads CASSLSGDRSRGELFF. The DNA for the CDR3 is TGTGCCAGCAGCTTATCCGGTGACAGGTCACGAGGGGAGCTGTTTTTT.

This rearrangement joins TRBV24-1 to TRBJ1-5; D might be TRBD1 (6 bases). The CDR3 extends over 14 amino acids. The V gene lost 9 bases and the J gene lost 4 bases, with 15 bases spanning the gap. CDR1 is KGHDR, CDR2 SFDVKD, per germline. The CDR3 loop is CATLKYRENQPQHF. The DNA for the CDR3 is TGTGCCACCCTAAAATACAGGGAGAATCAGCCCCAGCATTTT.

The J gene is TRBJ2-1, the V gene TRBV24-1; tentative D call: TRBD2 (6 bases). V was pared by 3 bases and J by 3 bases, with 11 bases between. Germline V gene data show CDR1 as KGHDR and CDR2 as SFDVKD. CDR3 length equals 15 residues. DNA of the CDR3: TGTGCCACCAGTGATATCCGGGACTTCTACAATGAGCAGTTCTTC. It translates to CATSDIRDFYNEQFF.

This chain uses TRBV7-9 with TRBJ2-1, with 7 nucleotides matching TRBD1. Germline V gives CDR1 SEHNR, CDR2 FQNEAQ (reference sequence). V was pared by 5 bases and J by 4 bases, with 20 bases of the junction left unmatched. The CDR3 consists of 19 residues. Here the CDR3 reads CASSLRTGGLALDYNEQFF. CDR3 coding DNA: TGTGCCAGCAGCCTCCGGACAGGCGGGCTAGCTCTTGATTACAATGAGCAGTTCTTC.

This chain uses TRBV6-5 with TRBJ2-7; D gene unclear. The V end lost 7 bases, the J end lost 3 bases, and 16 bases lay between the germline ends. Germline lookup yields CDR1 MNHEY and CDR2 SVGAGI. The CDR3 runs to 14 residues. Here the CDR3 reads CASTQVGRRYEQYF. CDR3 bases: TGTGCCAGCACTCAAGTGGGCCGACGCTACGAGCAGTACTTC.

J is TRBJ1-1 and V is TRBV6-5; tentative D call: TRBD1 (5 bases). V dropped 6 bases and J dropped 6 bases, with 20 bases sitting between them. This CDR3 has 15 amino acids. In germline, CDR1 is MNHEY, CDR2 SVGAGI. CDR3 loop: CASRTLTAARSEAFF. The CDR3 DNA sequence: TGTGCCAGCAGAACACTGACAGCCGCGCGTTCTGAAGCTTTCTTT.

The J gene is TRBJ2-2, the V gene TRBV13; TRBD1 matches at 10 bases. Unmatched junction bases numbered 8, after V lost 6 bases and J lost 7 bases. This CDR3 comprises 15 residues. Germline CDR1 is PRHDT and CDR2 is FYEKMQ (reference sequence). The CDR3 nucleotides are TGTGCCAGCAGTGCAGACAGGGGGCATAGCGGGGAGCTGTTTTTT. This codes for CASSADRGHSGELFF. The variable domain in full, completed from reference TRBV13 and TRBJ2-2, reads AAGVIQSPRHLIKEKRETATLKCYPIPRHDTVYWYQQGPGQDPQFLISFYEKMQSDKGSIPDRFSAQQFSDYHSELNMSSLELGDSALYFCASSADRGHSGELFFGEGSRLTVL.